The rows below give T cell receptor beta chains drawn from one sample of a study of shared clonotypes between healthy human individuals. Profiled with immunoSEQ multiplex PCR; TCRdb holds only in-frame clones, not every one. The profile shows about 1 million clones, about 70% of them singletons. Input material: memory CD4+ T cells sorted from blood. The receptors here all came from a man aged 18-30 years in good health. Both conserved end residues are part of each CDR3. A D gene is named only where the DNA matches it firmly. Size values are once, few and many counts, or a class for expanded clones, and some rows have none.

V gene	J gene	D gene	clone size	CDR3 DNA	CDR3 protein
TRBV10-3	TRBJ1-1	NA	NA	TGTGCCATCAGTGGCGAGGGAGGGACTGAAGCTTTCTTT	CAISGEGGTEAFF
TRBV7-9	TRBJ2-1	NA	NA	TGTGCCAGCAGCCAACTTACTAGAGAGCAGTTCTTC	CASSQLTREQFF
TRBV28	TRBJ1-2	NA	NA	TGTGCCAGCAGTAGGGGGGGGCTTCGTGGCTACACCTTC	CASSRGGLRGYTF
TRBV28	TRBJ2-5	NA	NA	TGTGCCAGCAGTTTATTGCAGGGACAAGAGACCCAGTACTTC	CASSLLQGQETQYF
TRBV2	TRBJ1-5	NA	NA	TGTGCCAGCAGTGGAGTGGGTGGCAATCAGCCCCAGCATTTT	CASSGVGGNQPQHF
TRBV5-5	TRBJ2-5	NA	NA	TGTGCCAGCAGCCAAGGGGGGGCGGAGACCCAGTACTTC	CASSQGGAETQYF
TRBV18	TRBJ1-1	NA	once	TGTGCCAGCTCGGTGACACTAAACACTGAAGCTTTCTTT	CASSVTLNTEAFF
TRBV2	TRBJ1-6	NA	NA	TGTGCCAGCAGGAGGACGGGGGAAGGTTCACCCCTCCACTTT	CASRRTGEGSPLHF
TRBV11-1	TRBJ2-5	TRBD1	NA	TGTGCCAGCAGCCCACCCGAGACAGGGAGAGAGACCCAGTACTTC	CASSPPETGRETQYF
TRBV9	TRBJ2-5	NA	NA	TGTGCCAGCAGCGTATATGGAGGGCAAGAGACCCAGTACTTC	CASSVYGGQETQYF
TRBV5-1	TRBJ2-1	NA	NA	TGCGCCAGCAGCACCGGACAGCTCAACTCCTACAATGAGCAGTTCTTC	CASSTGQLNSYNEQFF
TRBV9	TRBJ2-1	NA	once	TGTGCCAGCAGCGCCACCGGGACGGGGACTTCCAATGAGCAGTTCTTC	CASSATGTGTSNEQFF
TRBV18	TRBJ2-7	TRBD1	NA	TGTGCCAGCTCTCTTAAGGAAGGGACAGGGTCGTACGAGCAGTACTTC	CASSLKEGTGSYEQYF
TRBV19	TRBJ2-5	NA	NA	TGTGCCAGTAGTGCCTCGGGACTCCCTCAAGAGACCCAGTACTTC	CASSASGLPQETQYF
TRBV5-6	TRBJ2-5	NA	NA	TGTGCCAGCAGCTTAGAACATGGAGAGACCCAGTACTTC	CASSLEHGETQYF
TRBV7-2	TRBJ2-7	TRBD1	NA	TGTGCCAGCAGCCCAAGGACAGGGTCCCTCGAGCAGTACTTC	CASSPRTGSLEQYF
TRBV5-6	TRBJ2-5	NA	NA	TGTGCCAGCAGCTTGGTACCGGTCGGGGAGACCCAGTACTTC	CASSLVPVGETQYF
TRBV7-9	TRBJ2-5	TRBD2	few	TGTGCCAGCAGCCGAGCACTAGCGGGGGGCCTCCAAGAGACCCAGTACTTC	CASSRALAGGLQETQYF
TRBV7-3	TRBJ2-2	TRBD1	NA	TGTGCCAGCAGCTACCGACAGGGCGGCACCGGGGAGCTGTTTTTT	CASSYRQGGTGELFF
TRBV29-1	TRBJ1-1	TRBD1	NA	TGCAGCGTTGAAGATCAGGGGGCGAACACTGAAGCTTTCTTT	CSVEDQGANTEAFF
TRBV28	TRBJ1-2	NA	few	TGTGCCAGCAGTTTACGGGAGTATAGATACACCTTC	CASSLREYRYTF
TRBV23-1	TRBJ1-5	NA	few	TGCGCCAGCAATGAGGGGCCCAATCAGCCCCAGCATTTT	CASNEGPNQPQHF
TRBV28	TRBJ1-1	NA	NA	TGTGCCAGCAGCCGACGGGAAGGACAGAACACTGAAGCTTTCTTT	CASSRREGQNTEAFF
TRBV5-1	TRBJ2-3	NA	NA	TGCGCCAGCAGCTTCGGCGGTCGCACAGATACGCAGTATTTT	CASSFGGRTDTQYF
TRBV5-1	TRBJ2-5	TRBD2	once	TGCGCCAGCAGCGGGAGGGAGGGAGGAAAGACCCAGTACTTC	CASSGREGGKTQYF
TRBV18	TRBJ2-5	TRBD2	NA	TGTGCCAGCTCACCACCTGGAGGACTAGCGGGAGAGACCCAGTACTTC	CASSPPGGLAGETQYF
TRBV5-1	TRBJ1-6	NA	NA	TGCGCCAGCAGCTTGGAGGCGCCAGATAATTCACCCCTCCACTTT	CASSLEAPDNSPLHF
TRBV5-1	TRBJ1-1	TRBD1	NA	TGCGCCAGCAGCTGGGGGACAGGGGCTCCAATGAACACTGAAGCTTTCTTT	CASSWGTGAPMNTEAFF
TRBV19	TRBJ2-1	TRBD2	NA	TGTGCCAGTAGTATTGGGACTAGCGTATACAATGAGCAGTTCTTC	CASSIGTSVYNEQFF
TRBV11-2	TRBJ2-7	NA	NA	TGTGCCAGCAGATCACAGGGAAACGAGCAGTACTTC	CASRSQGNEQYF
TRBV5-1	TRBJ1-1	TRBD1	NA	TGCGCCAGCAGCTCCTTCGGGACAGGAGAAGCTTTCTTT	CASSSFGTGEAFF
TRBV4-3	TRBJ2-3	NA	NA	TGCGCCAGCAGCCAAGCTCGGGGATCAGATACGCAGTATTTT	CASSQARGSDTQYF
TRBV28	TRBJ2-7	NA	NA	TGTGCCAGCAGTACGCGGACCCTCTTCTACTTC	CASSTRTLFYF